Included here is one T cell receptor (beta chain) sequence, with context. The data derive from a study of T cells after yellow fever vaccination. The V gene lost 1 base and the J gene lost 0 bases, with 10 bases spanning the gap. Per germline, CDR1 LGHNA and CDR2 YSLEER. The CDR3 runs 16 residues. In TCRdb, the 5' RACE reads were re-called with MiXCR into one record per CDR3 protein. There are 320,000 or so distinct CDR3 sequences in the sample; approximately 8% occur only once, and roughly 15% lies in the top ten. This rearrangement joins TRBV4-3 to TRBJ1-5; the D is unclear. The clonotype originates from a man younger than 30 who received the YFV17D yellow fever vaccine. The source material was PBMCs, sampled roughly 46 days after the first yellow fever vaccination. The CDR3 DNA is TGCGCCAGCAGCCAAGCACATTATAATAGCAATCAGCCCCAGCATTTT. Its translation is CASSQAHYNSNQPQHF.